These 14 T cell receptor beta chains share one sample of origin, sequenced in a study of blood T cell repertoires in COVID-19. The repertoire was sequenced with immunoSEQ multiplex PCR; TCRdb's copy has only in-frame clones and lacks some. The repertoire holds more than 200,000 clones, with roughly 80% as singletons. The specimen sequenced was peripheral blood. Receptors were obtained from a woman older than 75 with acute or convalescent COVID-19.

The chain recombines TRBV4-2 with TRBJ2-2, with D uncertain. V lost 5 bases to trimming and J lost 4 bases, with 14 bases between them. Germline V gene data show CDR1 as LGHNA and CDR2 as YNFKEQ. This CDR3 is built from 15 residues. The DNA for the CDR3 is TGTGCCAGCAGCGGAACCCGAACGGGCACCGGGGAGCTGTTTTTT. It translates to CASSGTRTGTGELFF.

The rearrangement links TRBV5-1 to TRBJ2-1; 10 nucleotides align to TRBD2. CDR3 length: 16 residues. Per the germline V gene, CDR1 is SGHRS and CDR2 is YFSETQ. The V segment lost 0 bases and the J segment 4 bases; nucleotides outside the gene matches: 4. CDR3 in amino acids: CASSLVLAGSYNEQFF. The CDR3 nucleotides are TGCGCCAGCAGCTTGGTACTAGCGGGGTCATACAATGAGCAGTTCTTC. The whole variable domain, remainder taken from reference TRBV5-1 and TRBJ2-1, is KAGVTQTPRYLIKTRGQQVTLSCSPISGHRSVSWYQQTPGQGLQFLFEYFSETQRNKGNFPGRFSGRQFSNSRSEMNVSTLELGDSALYLCASSLVLAGSYNEQFFGPGTRLTVL.

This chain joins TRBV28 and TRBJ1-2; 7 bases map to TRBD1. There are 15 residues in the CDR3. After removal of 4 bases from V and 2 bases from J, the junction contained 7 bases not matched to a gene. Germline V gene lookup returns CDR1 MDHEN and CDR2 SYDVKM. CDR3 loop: CASSSTATGNYGYTF. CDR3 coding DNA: TGTGCCAGCAGTTCCACCGCGACAGGGAACTATGGCTACACCTTC.

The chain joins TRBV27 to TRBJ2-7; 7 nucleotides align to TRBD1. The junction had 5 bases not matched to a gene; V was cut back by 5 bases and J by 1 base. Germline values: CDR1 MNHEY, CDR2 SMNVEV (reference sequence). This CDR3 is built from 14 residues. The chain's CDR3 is CASSPLTGSYEQYF. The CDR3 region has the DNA TGTGCCAGCAGTCCTTTGACAGGGTCCTACGAGCAGTACTTC.

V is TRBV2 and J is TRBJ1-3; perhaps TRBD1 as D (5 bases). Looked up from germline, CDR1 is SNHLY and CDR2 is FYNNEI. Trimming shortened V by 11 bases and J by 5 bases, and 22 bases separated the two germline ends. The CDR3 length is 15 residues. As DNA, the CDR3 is TGTGCCTGCTTTTCCCCAGGGAGGAGTCGAAACACCATATATTTT. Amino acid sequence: CACFSPGRSRNTIYF.

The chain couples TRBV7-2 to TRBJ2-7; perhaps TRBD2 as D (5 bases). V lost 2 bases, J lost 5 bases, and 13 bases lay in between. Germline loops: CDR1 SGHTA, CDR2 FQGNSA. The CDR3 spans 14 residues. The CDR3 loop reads CASSLRPSGDEQYF. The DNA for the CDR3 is TGTGCCAGCAGCTTAAGGCCCAGCGGCGACGAGCAGTACTTC.

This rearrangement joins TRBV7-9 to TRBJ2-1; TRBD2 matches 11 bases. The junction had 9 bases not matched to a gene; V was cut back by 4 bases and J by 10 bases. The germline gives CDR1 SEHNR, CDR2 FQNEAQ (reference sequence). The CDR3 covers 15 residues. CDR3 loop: CASSYLTSGSGEQFF. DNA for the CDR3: TGTGCCAGCAGCTACCTAACTAGCGGGAGCGGGGAGCAGTTCTTC. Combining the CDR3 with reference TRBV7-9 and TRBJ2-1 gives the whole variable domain DTGVSQNPRHKITKRGQNVTFRCDPISEHNRLYWYRQTLGQGPEFLTYFQNEAQLEKSRLLSDRFSAERPKGSFSTLEIQRTEQGDSAMYLCASSYLTSGSGEQFFGPGTRLTVL.

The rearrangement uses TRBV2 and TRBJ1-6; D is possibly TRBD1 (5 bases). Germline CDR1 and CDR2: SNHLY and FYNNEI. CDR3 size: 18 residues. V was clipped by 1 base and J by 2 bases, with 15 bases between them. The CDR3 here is CASSEVGQESAYNSPLHF. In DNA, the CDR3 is TGTGCCAGCAGTGAAGTGGGGCAGGAGTCGGCCTATAATTCACCCCTCCACTTT.

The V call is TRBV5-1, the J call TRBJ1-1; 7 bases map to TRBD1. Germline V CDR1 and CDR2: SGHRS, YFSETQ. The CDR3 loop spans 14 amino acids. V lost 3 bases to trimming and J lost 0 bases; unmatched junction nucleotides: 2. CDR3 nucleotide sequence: TGCGCCAGCAGCTCGGGACAGATGAACACTGAAGCTTTCTTT. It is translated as CASSSGQMNTEAFF.

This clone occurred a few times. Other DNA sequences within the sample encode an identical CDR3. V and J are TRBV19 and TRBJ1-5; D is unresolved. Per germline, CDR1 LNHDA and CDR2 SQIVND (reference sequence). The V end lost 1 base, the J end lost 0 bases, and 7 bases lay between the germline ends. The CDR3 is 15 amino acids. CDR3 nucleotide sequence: TGTGCCAGTAGTATAGTACAGTATAGCAATCAGCCCCAGCATTTT. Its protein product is CASSIVQYSNQPQHF. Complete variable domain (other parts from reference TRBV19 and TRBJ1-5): DGGITQSPKYLFRKEGQNVTLSCEQNLNHDAMYWYRQDPGQGLRLIYYSQIVNDFQKGDIAEGYSVSREKKESFPLTVTSAQKNPTAFYLCASSIVQYSNQPQHFGDGTRLSIL.

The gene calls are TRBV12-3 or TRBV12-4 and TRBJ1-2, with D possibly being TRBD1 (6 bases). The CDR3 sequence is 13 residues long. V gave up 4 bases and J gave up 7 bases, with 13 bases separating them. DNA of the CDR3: TGTGCCAGCAGTTACTCAGGGGAAAGTGGCTACACCTTC. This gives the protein CASSYSGESGYTF.

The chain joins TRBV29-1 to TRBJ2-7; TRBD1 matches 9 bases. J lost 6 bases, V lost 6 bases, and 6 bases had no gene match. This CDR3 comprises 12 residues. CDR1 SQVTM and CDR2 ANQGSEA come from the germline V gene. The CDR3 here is CSVTGTGFEQYF. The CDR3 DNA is TGCAGCGTGACGGGGACAGGGTTCGAGCAGTACTTC.

The CDR3 loop reads CASSHTYNSPLHF. The CDR3 DNA is TGTGCCAGCAGCCACACCTATAATTCACCCCTCCACTTT. The V and J genes are TRBV14 and TRBJ1-6; D call uncertain. V was trimmed by 3 bases and J by 2 bases, leaving 2 bases between them. The CDR3 is 13 residues long. Germline V lookup: CDR1 SGHDN, CDR2 FVKESK.

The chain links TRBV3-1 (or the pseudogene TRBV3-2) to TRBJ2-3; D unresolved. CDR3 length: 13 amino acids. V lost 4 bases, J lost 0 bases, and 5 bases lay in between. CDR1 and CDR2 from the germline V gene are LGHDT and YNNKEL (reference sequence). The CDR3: CASSPGSTDTQYF. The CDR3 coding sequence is TGTGCCAGCAGCCCCGGTAGCACAGATACGCAGTATTTT.